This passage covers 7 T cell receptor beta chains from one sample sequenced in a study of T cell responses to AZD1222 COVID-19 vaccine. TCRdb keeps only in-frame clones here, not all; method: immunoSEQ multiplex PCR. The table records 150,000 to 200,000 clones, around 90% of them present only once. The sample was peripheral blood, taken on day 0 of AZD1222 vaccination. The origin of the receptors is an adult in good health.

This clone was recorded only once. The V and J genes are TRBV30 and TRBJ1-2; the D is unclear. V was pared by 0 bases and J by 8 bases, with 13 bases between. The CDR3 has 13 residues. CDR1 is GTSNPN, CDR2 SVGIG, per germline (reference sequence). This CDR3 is CAWSVLVGFGYTF. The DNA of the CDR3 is TGTGCCTGGAGTGTACTTGTGGGATTCGGCTACACCTTC.

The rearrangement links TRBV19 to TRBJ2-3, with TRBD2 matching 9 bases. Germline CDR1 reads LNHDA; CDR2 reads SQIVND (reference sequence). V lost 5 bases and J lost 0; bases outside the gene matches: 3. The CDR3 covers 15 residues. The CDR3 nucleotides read TGTGCCAGTAGTCATAGCGGGAGTAGCACAGATACGCAGTATTTT. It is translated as CASSHSGSSTDTQYF.

The CDR3 DNA follows: TGTGCCAGCAGCGTGTTACATCAGCCCCAGCATTTT. It specifies CASSVLHQPQHF. The chain employs TRBV5-6 and TRBJ1-5; D gene unclear. V was trimmed by 4 bases and J by 5 bases, leaving 7 bases between them. CDR1 and CDR2 (germline): SGHDT, YYEEEE. The CDR3 extends over 12 amino acids. The variable domain in full, completed from reference TRBV5-6 and TRBJ1-5, reads DAGVTQSPTHLIKTRGQQVTLRCSPKSGHDTVSWYQQALGQGPQFIFQYYEEEERQRGNFPDRFSGHQFPNYSSELNVNALLLGDSALYLCASSVLHQPQHFGDGTRLSIL.

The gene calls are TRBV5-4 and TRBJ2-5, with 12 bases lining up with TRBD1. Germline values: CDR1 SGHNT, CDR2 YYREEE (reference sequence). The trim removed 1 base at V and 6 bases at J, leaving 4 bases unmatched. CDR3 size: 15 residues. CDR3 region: CASSLSGQGAKTQYF. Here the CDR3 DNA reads TGTGCCAGCAGCTTGTCGGGACAGGGGGCGAAGACCCAGTACTTC.

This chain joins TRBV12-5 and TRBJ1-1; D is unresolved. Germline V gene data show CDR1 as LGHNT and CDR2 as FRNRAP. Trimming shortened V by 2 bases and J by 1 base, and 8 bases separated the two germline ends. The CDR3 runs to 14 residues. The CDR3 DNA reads TGTGCTAGTGGTTTGAACCTCCCGAACACTGAAGCTTTCTTT. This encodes CASGLNLPNTEAFF.

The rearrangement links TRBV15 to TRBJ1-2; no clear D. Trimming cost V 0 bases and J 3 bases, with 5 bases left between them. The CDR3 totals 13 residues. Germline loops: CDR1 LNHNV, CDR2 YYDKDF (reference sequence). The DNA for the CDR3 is TGTGCCACCAGCAGAGAAGGCTACTATGGCTACACCTTC. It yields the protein CATSREGYYGYTF.

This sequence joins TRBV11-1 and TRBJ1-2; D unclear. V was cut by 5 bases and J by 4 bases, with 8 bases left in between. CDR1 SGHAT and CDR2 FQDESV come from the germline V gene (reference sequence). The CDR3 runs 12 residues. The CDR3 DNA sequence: TGTGCCAGCAGCCGGACGGGCTATGGCTACACCTTC. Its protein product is CASSRTGYGYTF. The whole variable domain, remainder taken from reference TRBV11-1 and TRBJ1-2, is EAEVAQSPRYKITEKSQAVAFWCDPISGHATLYWYRQILGQGPELLVQFQDESVVDDSQLPKDRFSAERLKGVDSTLKIQPAELGDSAMYLCASSRTGYGYTFGSGTRLTVV.